A single sample is the source of the 9 T cell receptor beta chains below, sequenced in a study of cytomegalovirus exposure and HLA in healthy donors (dated by TCRdb to about 2017). To prepare the library, the immunoSEQ multiplex PCR assay was applied. For the multiplex PCR, a mixture combining 60 forward primers for TCR Vbeta segments and 13 reverse primers for TCR Jbeta segments was used. TCRdb took over this immuneACCESS table, retaining in-frame rearrangements with V and J assigned. Such tables are incomplete; in checked studies, under half of the missing clones stem from an unresolved V gene, and the remainder is unexplained. The sample contains approximately 150,000 clones, around 82% of them found a single time. The ten largest make up about 10% of the sample. The specimen sequenced was PBMCs. Receptors were obtained from a man in his fifties or sixties in good health and CMV-seropositive.

V and J are TRBV4-2 and TRBJ1-1; 7 nucleotides match TRBD1. CDR1 LGHNA and CDR2 YNFKEQ come from the germline V gene. This CDR3 comprises 16 residues. V gave up 0 bases and J gave up 1 base; unmatched junction bases: 5. The CDR3 sequence is CASSQDPQGENTEAFF. The CDR3 DNA sequence: TGTGCCAGCAGCCAAGATCCCCAGGGGGAGAACACTGAAGCTTTCTTT.

This clone was counted once. The CDR3 region has the DNA TGTGCCAGCAGCTTCCAACAGGCGGACCCTGAAGCTTTCTTT. Translated, it gives CASSFQQADPEAFF. The chain employs TRBV7-3 and TRBJ1-1; tentatively, D is TRBD1 (5 bases). Trimming cost V 3 bases and J 6 bases, with 14 bases left between them. The germline V gene encodes CDR1 SGHTA and CDR2 FQGTGA. The CDR3 length is 14 residues.

The V and J genes are TRBV6-4 and TRBJ2-2; D ambiguous. V shed 6 bases and J shed 2 bases, with 4 bases lying between them. The germline V gene encodes CDR1 MRHNA and CDR2 SNTAGT. This CDR3 contains 12 residues. The CDR3 DNA follows: TGTGCCAGCAGGGCCAACACCGGGGAGCTGTTTTTT. It is translated as CASRANTGELFF.

The chain is built from TRBV28 and TRBJ1-5; TRBD1 might be the D (5 bases). The length of the CDR3 is 14 residues. CDR1 and CDR2 from the germline V gene are MDHEN and SYDVKM. Trimming removed 6 bases from V and 6 bases from J, with 15 bases in between. Here the CDR3 reads CASSRDSSAQPQHF. The CDR3 nucleotides are TGTGCCAGCAGCCGAGACAGTTCTGCTCAGCCCCAGCATTTT.

To note about this clone: In the same sample, other DNA sequences code for this CDR3. The chain has TRBV19 and TRBJ1-4; 10 bases align to TRBD1. Germline loops: CDR1 LNHDA, CDR2 SQIVND (reference sequence). This CDR3 has 16 residues. The V gene end was trimmed by 6 bases and the J gene end by 7 bases; junction bases not matched to a gene: 11. CDR3 DNA sequence: TGTGCCAGTAGACCGGGACAGGGGTCGGTTGGTGAAAAACTGTTTTTT. Protein: CASRPGQGSVGEKLFF.

V gene TRBV5-4 combines with J gene TRBJ1-6; the match to TRBD1 covers 7 bases. The J segment lost 13 bases and the V segment lost 0 bases, leaving 4 bases of the junction unmatched. This CDR3 spans 13 amino acids. CDR1 SGHNT and CDR2 YYREEE come from the germline V gene (reference sequence). The CDR3 loop is CASSLGTGDPLHF. The DNA of the CDR3 is TGTGCCAGCAGCTTGGGGACAGGTGATCCCCTCCACTTT.

The chain has TRBV14 and TRBJ2-5; 7 positions agree with TRBD1. The J call is doubtful: the DNA matches TRBJ2-7 better. This CDR3 has 12 amino acids. Germline V CDR1 and CDR2: SGHDN, FVKESK. The CDR3 DNA reads as TGTGCCAGCAGCCCGGACAGGTACGAGCAGTACTTC. As protein: CASSPDRYEQYF.

The J gene is TRBJ1-3, the V gene TRBV4-2; perhaps TRBD1 as D (5 bases). CDR1 is LGHNA and CDR2 is YNFKEQ in the germline V gene. V was trimmed by 4 bases and J by 11 bases, leaving 15 bases between them. The CDR3 runs 13 residues. Written as DNA, the CDR3 is TGTGCCAGCAGCCCGCAGACAGATCAGGCCATATATTTT. Amino acid sequence: CASSPQTDQAIYF.

This clone has just one count. The genes are TRBV29-1 and TRBJ2-2; D perhaps matches TRBD2 (5 bases). The CDR3 spans 12 residues. Germline assignment: CDR1 SQVTM and CDR2 ANQGSEA. Trimming left V 8 bases short and J 3 bases short, with 10 bases between. CDR3 protein: CSFGLDTGELFF. For the CDR3, the DNA is TGCAGCTTCGGACTGGACACCGGGGAGCTGTTTTTT.